Listed below are T cell receptor beta chains from one sample, sequenced in a study of T cell responses to AZD1222 COVID-19 vaccine. Produced via immunoSEQ multiplex PCR; TCRdb's table is partial and in-frame only. The data show about 150,000 clones, roughly nine tenths seen once. Sequences were derived from peripheral blood, sampled 28 days after the second AZD1222 dose. Receptor source: an adult who received the AZD1222 COVID-19 vaccine. Each CDR3 is given with its conserved first and last residue. Fields, in order: V gene, D gene, CDR3 length, CDR3 protein. A D gene is named only where the DNA matches it firmly.

v_call: TRBV5-4
d_call: -
cdr3_length: 13
cdr3_aa: CASSGGHSYEQYF

v_call: TRBV5-6
d_call: -
cdr3_length: 14
cdr3_aa: CASSLGRPNSPLHF

v_call: TRBV19
d_call: TRBD1
cdr3_length: 14
cdr3_aa: CASSPQGPNQPQHF

v_call: TRBV5-1
d_call: TRBD1
cdr3_length: 15
cdr3_aa: CASSLVAGGAYEQYF

v_call: TRBV3-1/TRBV3-2
d_call: -
cdr3_length: 17
cdr3_aa: CASSQVRVWNTNEKLFF

v_call: TRBV5-1
d_call: -
cdr3_length: 12
cdr3_aa: CASSLDNTEAFF

v_call: TRBV7-3
d_call: TRBD1
cdr3_length: 16
cdr3_aa: CASSLLQGTSVTEAFF

v_call: TRBV10-3
d_call: TRBD1
cdr3_length: 14
cdr3_aa: CAISDEGGVYGYTF

v_call: TRBV28
d_call: -
cdr3_length: 12
cdr3_aa: CASSLLSEKLFF

v_call: TRBV9
d_call: -
cdr3_length: 14
cdr3_aa: CASSAGTVNEKLFF

v_call: TRBV10-3
d_call: TRBD2
cdr3_length: 17
cdr3_aa: CAISEFLGGLGKETQYF

v_call: TRBV7-9
d_call: TRBD2
cdr3_length: 19
cdr3_aa: CASSWEPGLAGGLPETQYF

v_call: TRBV14
d_call: TRBD1
cdr3_length: 14
cdr3_aa: CASNLDRFNSPLHF

v_call: TRBV29-1
d_call: TRBD2
cdr3_length: 14
cdr3_aa: CSAASGSSYNEQFF

v_call: TRBV27
d_call: -
cdr3_length: 15
cdr3_aa: CASSLLTPDNSPLHF

v_call: TRBV7-9
d_call: TRBD1
cdr3_length: 16
cdr3_aa: CASSSGGTGVAYEQYF

v_call: TRBV18
d_call: -
cdr3_length: 14
cdr3_aa: CASSPDSITQPQHF

v_call: TRBV4-3
d_call: -
cdr3_length: 14
cdr3_aa: CASSQESGRDEQFF

v_call: TRBV7-3
d_call: -
cdr3_length: 14
cdr3_aa: CASSIGGGNTEAFF

v_call: TRBV20-1
d_call: -
cdr3_length: 11
cdr3_aa: CSARGGGELFF

v_call: TRBV4-1
d_call: TRBD2
cdr3_length: 17
cdr3_aa: CASSPVPKEREIYEQYF

v_call: TRBV10-2
d_call: -
cdr3_length: 13
cdr3_aa: CASRGDTYSPLHF

v_call: TRBV7-9
d_call: -
cdr3_length: 14
cdr3_aa: CASSSPGQQYEQYF

v_call: TRBV25-1
d_call: TRBD1
cdr3_length: 16
cdr3_aa: CASRSQGGSSNYGYTF

v_call: TRBV7-2
d_call: -
cdr3_length: 14
cdr3_aa: CASSSVSPGYEQYF

v_call: TRBV29-1
d_call: -
cdr3_length: 13
cdr3_aa: CSARDGTYQPQHF

v_call: TRBV6-6
d_call: TRBD2
cdr3_length: 14
cdr3_aa: CASSYAGREYEQYF

v_call: TRBV19
d_call: -
cdr3_length: 13
cdr3_aa: CATTQGFNQPQHF